This TCR beta chain was captured in a study of cytomegalovirus exposure and HLA in healthy donors. The PCR was carried out with 60 Vbeta primers and 13 Jbeta primers. Clones were read by immunoSEQ multiplex PCR, and TCRdb kept only the in-frame ones, dropping some. The sample carries under 150,000 clones, roughly 78% recorded once. The count of this clone is one. The antigen is undetermined. Study-level findings and limits: TCR beta sequences reportedly predicted most subjects' HLA-A and HLA-B alleles accurately.

This CDR3 comprises 15 residues. Trimming took 0 bases from V and 8 from J; bases not matched to a gene: 3. CDR1 is MGHDK and CDR2 is SYGVNS in the germline V gene. The chain is built from TRBV25-1 and TRBJ1-6; TRBD1 aligns across 8 bases. The sample was PBMCs. The receptor was isolated from a man younger than 40 in good health and CMV-seronegative. CDR3 DNA sequence: TGTGCCAGCAGTGAATATGGACAGGGACATTCACCCCTCCACTTT. It encodes CASSEYGQGHSPLHF.